This TCR beta chain was identified in a study of T-cell reconstitution after alpha-beta-depleted transplantation in children. Molecular barcoding with unique molecular identifiers was used for the TCRbeta library. MiXCR, run by TCRdb on the PCR reads, gives a single entry per CDR3 protein. Of more than 85,000 distinct CDR3 sequences in the sample, under 13% were seen once. Germline V gene data show CDR1 as SQVTM and CDR2 as ANQGSEA. This CDR3 has 14 residues. Trimming cost V 6 bases and J 0 bases; bases outside gene matches: 5. This clonotype has a count of ten or more. The sequence was collected from a human donor who donated a stem cell graft to a child with acute lymphoblastic leukemia. The specimen was PBMCs from the stem cell graft donor, collected from the stem cell graft. The V call is TRBV29-1, the J call TRBJ2-3; 8 bases match TRBD1. The CDR3 DNA sequence: TGCAGCGTCAACGACAGGGGAAGCACAGATACGCAGTATTTT. Amino acid sequence: CSVNDRGSTDTQYF.